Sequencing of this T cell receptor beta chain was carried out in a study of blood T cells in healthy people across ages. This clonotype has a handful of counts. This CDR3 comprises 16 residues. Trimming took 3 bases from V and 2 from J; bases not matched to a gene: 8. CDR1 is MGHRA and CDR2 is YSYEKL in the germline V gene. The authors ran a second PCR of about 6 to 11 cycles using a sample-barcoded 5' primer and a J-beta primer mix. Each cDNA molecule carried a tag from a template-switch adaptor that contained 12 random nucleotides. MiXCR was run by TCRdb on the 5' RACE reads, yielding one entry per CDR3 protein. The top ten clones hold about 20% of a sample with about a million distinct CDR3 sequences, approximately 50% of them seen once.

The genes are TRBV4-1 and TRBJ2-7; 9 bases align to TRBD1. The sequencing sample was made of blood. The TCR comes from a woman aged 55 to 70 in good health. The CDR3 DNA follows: TGCGCCAGCAGCCATCCGTGGACAGGGGCGACCTACGAGCAGTACTTC. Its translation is CASSHPWTGATYEQYF.